This T cell receptor beta chain was sequenced for a study of cytomegalovirus exposure and HLA in healthy donors. On the study more broadly: HLA-typed donors were the source of approximately 86 million unique TCRs held in an early data release. The study's findings and limits: There were some V segments, including TRBV6-2 and TRBV6-3, excluded as indistinguishable. The likely origin of a cluster of highly shared sequence variants was a sequencing artifact. TCR beta sequences reportedly predicted most subjects' HLA-A and HLA-B alleles accurately.

V shed 5 bases and J 9 bases; nucleotides not matched to a gene: 14. The germline CDR1 and CDR2 sequences are LNHDA and SQIVND (reference sequence). The CDR3 runs to 17 residues. Both 60 Vbeta primers and 13 Jbeta primers went into the PCR. Some clones are missing from TCRdb's copy, which holds only in-frame ones; the method was immunoSEQ multiplex PCR. The repertoire includes 250,000 to 350,000 clones, roughly 90% of them detected once, and less than 2.5% sits in the top ten. Remarks on this clone: Its target is unknown.

The receptor comes from a woman younger than 35 in good health and CMV-seronegative. Material for sequencing was PBMCs. The V gene is TRBV19, the J gene TRBJ1-6; the match to TRBD1 covers 9 bases. CDR3 region: CASSVYYRDRAGSPLHF. CDR3 DNA: TGTGCCAGTAGTGTTTACTACCGGGACAGGGCGGGTTCACCCCTCCACTTT.